The text below deals with one T cell receptor beta chain. Antigen specificity is unknown. The sample belongs to a study of cytomegalovirus exposure and HLA in healthy donors. Overall study results and limits: An assumption of roughly uniform sequencing depth across donors underlay the presence/absence analyses. Researchers counted around 170 TCR beta chains as cytomegalovirus-associated. Later work found most CMV-associated TCR beta chains apparently HLA-restricted.

PCR used 60 Vbeta primers and 13 Jbeta primers. Sequencing was performed with immunoSEQ multiplex PCR; in TCRdb, only in-frame clones are kept and a portion is missing. The sample yields about 130,000 clones, roughly 78% seen once. Between the trimmed V and J ends, which lost 6 bases and 1 base, there was a span of 10 bases. Per germline, CDR1 SNHLY and CDR2 FYNNEI. The CDR3 extends over 15 amino acids. The TCR originated in a man aged 35 to 55 in good health and CMV-seronegative. The chain recombines TRBV2 with TRBJ2-6; TRBD2 is a possible D gene (5 bases). Sequencing input: PBMCs. The CDR3 protein is CASRRADSGANVLTF. For the CDR3, the DNA is TGTGCCAGCAGGAGGGCCGATTCTGGGGCCAACGTCCTGACTTTC.